The clone carrying this T cell receptor (beta chain) was seen once. The antigen remains undetermined. This sample was included in a study of B cell selection in AIRE deficiency. Points from the study as a whole: Only TCRbeta was sequenced; around 38% of shared healthy Treg sequences appeared in Tconv. Shorter CDR3s marked shared Treg sequences, biased toward few non-templated insertions.

CD4+CD127+ cells were sorted as the conventional CD4 T cells. Control samples were from healthy, unrelated donors. Deletions cut 5 bases from V and 5 bases from J, with 15 bases between. The germline V gene has CDR1 MNHEY and CDR2 SVGAGI. There are 14 residues in the CDR3. The assay was immunoSEQ multiplex PCR, and TCRdb's table has in-frame clones only and misses some. The profile shows about 25,000 clones, roughly 96% of them singletons. The chain couples TRBV6-5 to TRBJ1-2; D unclear. Sequences were obtained from CD4+CD127+ conventional T cells sorted from PBMCs. The receptor's source is a human donor in good health. The CDR3 bases are TGTGCCAGCAGTCGGACGTCGGGGTTTTATGGCTACACCTTC. Translated: CASSRTSGFYGYTF.